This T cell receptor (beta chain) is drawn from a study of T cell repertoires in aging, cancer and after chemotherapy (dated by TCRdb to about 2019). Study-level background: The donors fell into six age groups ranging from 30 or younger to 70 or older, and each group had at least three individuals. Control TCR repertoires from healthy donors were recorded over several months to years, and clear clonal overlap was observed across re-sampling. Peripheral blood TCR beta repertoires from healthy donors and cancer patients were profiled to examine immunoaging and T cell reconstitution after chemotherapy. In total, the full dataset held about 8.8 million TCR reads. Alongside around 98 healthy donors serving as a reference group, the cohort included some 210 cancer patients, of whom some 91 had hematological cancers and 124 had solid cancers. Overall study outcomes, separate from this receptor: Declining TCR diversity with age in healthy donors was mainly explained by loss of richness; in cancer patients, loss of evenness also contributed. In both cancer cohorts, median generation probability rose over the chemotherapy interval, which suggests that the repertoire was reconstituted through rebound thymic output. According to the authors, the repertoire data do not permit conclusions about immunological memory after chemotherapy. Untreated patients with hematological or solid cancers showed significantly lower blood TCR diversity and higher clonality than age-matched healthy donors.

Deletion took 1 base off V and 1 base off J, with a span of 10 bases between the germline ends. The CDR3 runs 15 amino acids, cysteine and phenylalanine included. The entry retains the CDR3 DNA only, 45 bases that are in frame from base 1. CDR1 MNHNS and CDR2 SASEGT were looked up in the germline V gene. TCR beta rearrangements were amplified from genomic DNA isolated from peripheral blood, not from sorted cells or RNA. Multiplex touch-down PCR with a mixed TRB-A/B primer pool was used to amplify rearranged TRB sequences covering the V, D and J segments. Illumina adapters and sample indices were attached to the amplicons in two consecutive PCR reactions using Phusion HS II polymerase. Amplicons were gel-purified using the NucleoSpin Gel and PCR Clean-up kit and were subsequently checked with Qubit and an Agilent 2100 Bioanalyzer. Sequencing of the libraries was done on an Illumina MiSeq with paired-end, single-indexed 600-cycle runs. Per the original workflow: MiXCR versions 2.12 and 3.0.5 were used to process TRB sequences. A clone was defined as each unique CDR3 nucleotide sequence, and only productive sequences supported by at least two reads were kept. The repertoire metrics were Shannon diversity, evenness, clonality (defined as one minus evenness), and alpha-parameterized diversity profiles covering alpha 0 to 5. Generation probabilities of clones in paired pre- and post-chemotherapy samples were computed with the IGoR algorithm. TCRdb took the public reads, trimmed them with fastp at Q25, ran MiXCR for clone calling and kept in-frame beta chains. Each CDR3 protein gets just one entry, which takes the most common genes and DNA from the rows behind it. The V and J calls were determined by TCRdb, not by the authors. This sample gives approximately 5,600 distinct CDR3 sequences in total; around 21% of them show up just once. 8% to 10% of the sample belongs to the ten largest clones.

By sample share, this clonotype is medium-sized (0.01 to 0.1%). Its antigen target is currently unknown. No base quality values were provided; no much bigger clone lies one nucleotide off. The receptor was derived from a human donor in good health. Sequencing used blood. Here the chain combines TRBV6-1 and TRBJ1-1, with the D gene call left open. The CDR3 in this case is CASSEEGRRNTEAFF. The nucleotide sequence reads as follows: TGTGCCAGCAGTGAAGAGGGCAGACGGAACACTGAAGCTTTCTTT.